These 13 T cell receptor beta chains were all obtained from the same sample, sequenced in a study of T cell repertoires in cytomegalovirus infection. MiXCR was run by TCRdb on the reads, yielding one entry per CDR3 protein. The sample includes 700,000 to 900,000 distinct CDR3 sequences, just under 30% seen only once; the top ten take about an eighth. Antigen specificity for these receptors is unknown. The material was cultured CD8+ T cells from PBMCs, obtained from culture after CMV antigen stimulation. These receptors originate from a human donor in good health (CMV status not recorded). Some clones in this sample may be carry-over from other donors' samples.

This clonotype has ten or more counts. The DNA for the CDR3 is TGTGCCAGCAGCTTAGCCGCGGGGGCTACGACAGATACGCAGTATTTT. This sequence encodes CASSLAAGATTDTQYF. The chain links TRBV7-2 to TRBJ2-3; TRBD2 is a possible D gene (7 bases). CDR3 length equals 16 residues. The ends were cut back, 0 bases at V and 3 bases at J, with 13 bases in the middle. Germline CDR1 reads SGHTA; CDR2 reads FQGNSA.

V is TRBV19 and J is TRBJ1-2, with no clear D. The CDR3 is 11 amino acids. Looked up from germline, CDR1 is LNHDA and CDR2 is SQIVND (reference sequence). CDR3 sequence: CAAGPNGGYTF. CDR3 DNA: TGTGCGGCCGGGCCAAACGGGGGCTACACCTTC. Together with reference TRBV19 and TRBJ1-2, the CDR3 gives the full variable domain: DGGITQSPKYLFRKEGQNVTLSCEQNLNHDAMYWYRQDPGQGLRLIYYSQIVNDFQKGDIAEGYSVSREKKESFPLTVTSAQKNPTAFYLCAAGPNGGYTFGSGTRLTVV.

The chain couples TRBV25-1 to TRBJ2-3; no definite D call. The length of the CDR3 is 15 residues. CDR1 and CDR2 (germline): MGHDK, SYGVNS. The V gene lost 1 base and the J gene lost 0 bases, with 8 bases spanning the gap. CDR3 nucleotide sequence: TGTGCCAGCAGTGAATTTGTGTTCAGCACAGATACGCAGTATTTT. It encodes CASSEFVFSTDTQYF. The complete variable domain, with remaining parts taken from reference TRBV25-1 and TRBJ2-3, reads EADIYQTPRYLVIGTGKKITLECSQTMGHDKMYWYQQDPGMELHLIHYSYGVNSTEKGDLSSESTVSRIRTEHFPLTLESARPSHTSQYLCASSEFVFSTDTQYFGPGTRLTVL.

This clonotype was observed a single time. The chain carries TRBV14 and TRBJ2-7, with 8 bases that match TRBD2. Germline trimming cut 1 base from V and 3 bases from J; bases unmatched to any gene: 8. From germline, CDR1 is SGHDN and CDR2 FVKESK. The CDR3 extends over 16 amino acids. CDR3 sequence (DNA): TGTGCCAGCAGCCAAGTGTTAGCGGGACGGAACTACGAGCAGTACTTC. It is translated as CASSQVLAGRNYEQYF.

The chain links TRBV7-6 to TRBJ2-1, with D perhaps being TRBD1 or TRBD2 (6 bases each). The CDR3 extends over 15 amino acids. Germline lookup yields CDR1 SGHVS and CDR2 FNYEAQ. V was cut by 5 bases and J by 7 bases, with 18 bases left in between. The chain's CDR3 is CASSPVTGAENEQFF. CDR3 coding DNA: TGTGCCAGCAGCCCCGTGACGGGGGCGGAGAATGAGCAGTTCTTC.

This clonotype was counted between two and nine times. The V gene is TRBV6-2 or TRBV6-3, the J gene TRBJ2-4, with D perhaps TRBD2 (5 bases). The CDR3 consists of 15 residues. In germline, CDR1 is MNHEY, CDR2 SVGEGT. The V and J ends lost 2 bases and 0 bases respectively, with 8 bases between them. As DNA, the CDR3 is TGTGCCAGCAGTTACACGGGGTTAGCCAAAAACATTCAGTACTTC. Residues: CASSYTGLAKNIQYF.

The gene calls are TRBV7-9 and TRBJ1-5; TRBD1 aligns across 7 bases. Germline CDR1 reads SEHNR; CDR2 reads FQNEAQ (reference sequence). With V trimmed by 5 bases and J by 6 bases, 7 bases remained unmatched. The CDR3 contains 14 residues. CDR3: CASSTGVVGQPQHF. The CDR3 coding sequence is TGTGCCAGCAGCACAGGGGTGGTGGGTCAGCCCCAGCATTTT.

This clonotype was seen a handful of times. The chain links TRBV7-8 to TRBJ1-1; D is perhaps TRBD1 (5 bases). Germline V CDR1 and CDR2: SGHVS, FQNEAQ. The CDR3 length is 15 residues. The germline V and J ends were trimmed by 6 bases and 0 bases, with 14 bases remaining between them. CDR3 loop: CASRYGTYMNTEAFF. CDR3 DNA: TGTGCCAGCAGGTATGGGACGTATATGAACACTGAAGCTTTCTTT.

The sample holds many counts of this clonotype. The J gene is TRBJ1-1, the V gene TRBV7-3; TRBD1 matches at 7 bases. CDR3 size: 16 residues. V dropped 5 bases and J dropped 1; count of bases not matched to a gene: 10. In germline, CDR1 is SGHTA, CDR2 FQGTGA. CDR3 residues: CASSQFTRGGNTEAFF. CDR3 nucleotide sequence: TGTGCCAGCAGCCAATTCACCAGGGGGGGGAACACTGAAGCTTTCTTT.

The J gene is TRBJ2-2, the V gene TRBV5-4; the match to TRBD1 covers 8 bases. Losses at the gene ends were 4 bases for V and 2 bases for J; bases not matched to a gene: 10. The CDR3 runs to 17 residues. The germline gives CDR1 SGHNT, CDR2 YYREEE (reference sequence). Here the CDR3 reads CASSDPLTGVNTGELFF. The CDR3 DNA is TGTGCCAGCAGCGACCCATTGACAGGGGTAAACACCGGGGAGCTGTTTTTT.

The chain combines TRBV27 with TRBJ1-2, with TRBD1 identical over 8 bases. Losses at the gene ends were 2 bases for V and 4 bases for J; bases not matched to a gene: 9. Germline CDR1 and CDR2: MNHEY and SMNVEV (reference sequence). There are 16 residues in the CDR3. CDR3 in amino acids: CASSLTTTGVIYGYTF. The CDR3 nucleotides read TGTGCCAGCAGTTTAACAACGACAGGGGTCATCTATGGCTACACCTTC.

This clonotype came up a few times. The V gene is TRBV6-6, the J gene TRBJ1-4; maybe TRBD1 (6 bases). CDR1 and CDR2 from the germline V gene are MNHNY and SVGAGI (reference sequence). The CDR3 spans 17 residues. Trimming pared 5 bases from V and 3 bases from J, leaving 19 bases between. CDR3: CASSRYRVPGANEKLFF. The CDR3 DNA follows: TGTGCCAGCAGTCGCTACAGGGTACCCGGAGCTAATGAAAAACTGTTTTTT.

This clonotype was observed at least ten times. The CDR3 spells CASSVQGRTPYNEQFF. The CDR3 bases are TGTGCCAGCAGCGTTCAAGGGAGGACACCTTACAATGAGCAGTTCTTC. The chain combines TRBV9 with TRBJ2-1; maybe TRBD2 (6 bases). The germline V gene has CDR1 SGDLS and CDR2 YYNGEE. The CDR3 length is 16 residues. The V and J ends lost 2 bases and 4 bases respectively, with 16 bases between them.